The rows below give T cell receptor beta chains drawn from one sample of a study of molecular identifiers for immune sequencing clone quantification. TCRdb redid the calling of the PCR reads with MiXCR, one entry per CDR3 protein. The top ten clones hold approximately 1.5% of a sample with 50,000 to 70,000 distinct CDR3 sequences, approximately 17% of them seen once. The sequencing sample was made of naive CD8+ T cells from blood, with Jurkat cell RNA spiked in. The origin of the receptors is a human donor in good health. Some libraries in this study had Jurkat cell RNA spiked in. The CDR3 runs from the conserved cysteine through the conserved F or W. The order of the fields is J gene, D gene, clone size, CDR3 length, V gene, CDR3 protein, CDR3 DNA. D genes are given only for firm matches. Size is omitted from some rows. Given values are once, few, many or a class for expanded clones.

TRBJ2-3	-	many	13	TRBV19	CASSMVYTDTQYF	TGTGCCAGTAGTATGGTCTACACAGATACGCAGTATTTT
TRBJ2-1	-	many	13	TRBV6-5	CASSHENYHEQFF	TGTGCCAGCAGTCACGAGAACTATCATGAGCAGTTCTTC
TRBJ2-7	-	many	13	TRBV5-6	CASSPTAAYEQYF	TGTGCCAGCAGCCCGACAGCCGCCTACGAGCAGTACTTC
TRBJ2-7	-	many	15	TRBV3-1	CASSQGGGPMYEQYF	TGTGCCAGCAGCCAAGGCGGAGGGCCTATGTACGAGCAGTACTTC
TRBJ1-4	-	many	16	TRBV4-2	CASSQDLTTGAKKLFF	TGTGCCAGCAGCCAAGATCTGACGACAGGCGCGAAAAAACTGTTTTTT
TRBJ2-7	TRBD2	many	15	TRBV18	CASNLGLAGDPEQYF	TGTGCCAGCAACCTAGGACTAGCGGGAGACCCCGAGCAGTACTTC
TRBJ2-3	TRBD2	many	15	TRBV7-8	CASSLGLAVTDTQYF	TGTGCCAGCAGCTTAGGACTAGCGGTCACAGATACGCAGTATTTT
TRBJ2-1	-	many	18	TRBV27	CASSLLAGIHRGYNEQFF	TGTGCCAGCAGTTTATTGGCGGGGATCCATAGGGGCTACAATGAGCAGTTCTTC
TRBJ1-2	TRBD1	many	12	TRBV10-3	CAIRDRGGGYTF	TGTGCCATCAGGGACAGGGGCGGTGGCTACACCTTC
TRBJ2-3	TRBD2	many	14	TRBV7-6	CASSGGRSTDTQYF	TGTGCCAGCTCGGGAGGCCGGAGCACAGATACGCAGTATTTT
TRBJ2-2	TRBD2	many	16	TRBV4-1	CASSQESGGNTGELFF	TGCGCCAGCAGCCAAGAAAGCGGGGGGAACACCGGGGAGCTGTTTTTT
TRBJ2-7	TRBD2	many	16	TRBV27	CASSPTASGVPYEQYF	TGTGCCAGCAGTCCGACGGCTAGCGGCGTCCCCTACGAGCAGTACTTC
TRBJ2-3	-	few	15	TRBV5-6	CASSLVRESTDTQYF	TGTGCCAGCAGCTTGGTGCGGGAAAGCACAGATACGCAGTATTTT
TRBJ1-6	-	many	14	TRBV19	CASSWTANNSPLHF	TGTGCCAGTAGTTGGACAGCAAATAATTCACCCCTCCACTTT
TRBJ1-1	-	-	13	TRBV19	CASSIPGNTEAFF	TGTGCCAGTAGTATACCGGGGAACACTGAAGCTTTCTTT
TRBJ2-7	TRBD2	many	16	TRBV14	CASSHSSGRASDEQYF	TGTGCCAGCAGCCACTCTAGCGGGAGGGCCAGCGACGAGCAGTACTTC
TRBJ1-4	-	many	18	TRBV11-3	CASSFFAGASVANEKLFF	TGTGCCAGCAGCTTCTTCGCGGGGGCGTCAGTGGCTAATGAAAAACTGTTTTTT
TRBJ2-7	-	many	14	TRBV20-1	CSARDYTGVDEQYF	TGCAGTGCTAGAGATTACACGGGAGTCGACGAGCAGTACTTC
TRBJ2-1	-	-	14	TRBV29-1	CSVESGNSYNEQFF	TGCAGCGTGGAGTCAGGGAACTCCTACAATGAGCAGTTCTTC
TRBJ2-7	TRBD2	many	13	TRBV27	CASSFSAGDEQYF	TGTGCCAGCAGTTTTTCCGCGGGGGACGAGCAGTACTTC
TRBJ1-5	-	many	18	TRBV28	CASSPIGTGNIGNQPQHF	TGTGCCAGCAGCCCTATCGGGACGGGCAATATAGGCAATCAGCCCCAGCATTTT
TRBJ2-3	-	many	16	TRBV18	CASSPPQAASTDTQYF	TGTGCCAGCTCACCACCTCAGGCAGCTAGCACAGATACGCAGTATTTT
TRBJ2-1	TRBD2	-	16	TRBV14	CASSQVRGTSGMEQFF	TGTGCCAGCAGCCAAGTCAGGGGGACTAGCGGGATGGAGCAGTTCTTC
TRBJ2-7	-	-	17	TRBV19	CASNPNPAAEGSYEQYF	TGTGCCAGTAATCCGAATCCGGCGGCGGAAGGCTCCTACGAGCAGTACTTC
TRBJ2-1	-	many	15	TRBV5-1	CASSLTRAPHNEQFF	TGCGCCAGCAGCTTGACGAGGGCCCCCCACAATGAGCAGTTCTTC
TRBJ2-7	-	many	15	TRBV4-1	CASSQVYGVRYEQYF	TGCGCCAGCAGCCAAGTATACGGGGTCCGGTACGAGCAGTACTTC
TRBJ2-5	-	many	15	TRBV14	CASSPLGNLQETQYF	TGTGCCAGCAGCCCCCTGGGTAATCTCCAAGAGACCCAGTACTTC
TRBJ2-7	-	many	12	TRBV6-5	CASRTGSGEQYF	TGTGCCAGCAGAACAGGGTCGGGGGAGCAGTACTTC
TRBJ1-4	-	many	15	TRBV27	CASSLGTALNEKLFF	TGTGCCAGCAGTCTCGGGACGGCCCTTAATGAAAAACTGTTTTTT
TRBJ1-3	TRBD1	many	16	TRBV13	CASSNPRGPGGNTIYF	TGTGCCAGCAGCAACCCCAGGGGGCCGGGAGGAAACACCATATATTTT
TRBJ1-5	-	many	16	TRBV15	CATSRDWGQNNQPQHF	TGTGCCACCAGCAGAGATTGGGGGCAGAACAATCAGCCCCAGCATTTT
TRBJ2-1	-	-	13	TRBV6-5	CASSDRNYNEQFF	TGTGCCAGCAGCGACAGGAACTACAATGAGCAGTTCTTC
TRBJ2-1	TRBD2	many	18	TRBV30	CAWSELAGPGSSYNEQFF	TGTGCCTGGAGTGAACTAGCGGGACCAGGGAGCTCCTACAATGAGCAGTTCTTC
TRBJ2-1	TRBD2	many	15	TRBV20-1	CSARGAEAGLNEQFF	TGCAGTGCTAGAGGGGCGGAAGCGGGGCTAAATGAGCAGTTCTTC
TRBJ2-3	TRBD2	many	16	TRBV10-3	CAISEMSGRAEDTQYF	TGTGCCATCAGTGAAATGAGCGGGAGGGCCGAAGATACGCAGTATTTT
TRBJ2-7	-	-	13	TRBV3-1	CASSLRQACEQYF	TGTGCCAGCAGCTTAAGACAGGCCTGCGAGCAGTACTTC
TRBJ1-1	TRBD1	many	12	TRBV5-1	CASGQGATEAFF	TGCGCCAGCGGACAGGGGGCCACTGAAGCTTTCTTT
TRBJ2-3	-	many	15	TRBV2	CASGGAAGSTDTQYF	TGTGCCAGCGGAGGCGCGGCGGGAAGCACAGATACGCAGTATTTT
TRBJ2-3	-	many	15	TRBV30	CAWVGRWGSLDTQYF	TGTGCCTGGGTCGGACGATGGGGCTCACTGGATACGCAGTATTTT
TRBJ2-3	-	many	16	TRBV7-9	CASSREGGLSTDTQYF	TGTGCCAGCAGCAGGGAGGGGGGACTAAGCACAGATACGCAGTATTTT
TRBJ2-7	TRBD1	many	14	TRBV12-3/TRBV12-4	CASSRQGEAYEQYF	TGTGCCAGCAGTCGACAGGGGGAAGCCTACGAGCAGTACTTC
TRBJ1-1	-	many	13	TRBV27	CASSLAGAAEAFF	TGTGCCAGCAGTTTAGCGGGGGCAGCTGAAGCTTTCTTT
TRBJ1-3	-	many	14	TRBV27	CASSIKSSGNTIYF	TGTGCCAGCAGTATAAAGAGCTCTGGAAACACCATATATTTT
TRBJ2-3	TRBD2	once	15	TRBV24-1	CATTSGSGSLYTQYF	TGTGCCACTACATCGGGTAGCGGGAGTCTATATACGCAGTATTTT
TRBJ2-5	-	many	16	TRBV3-1	CASSRPGMWDGETQYF	TGTGCCAGCAGCCGCCCCGGAATGTGGGATGGAGAGACCCAGTACTTC
TRBJ1-6	-	many	17	TRBV6-5	CASSYSVGRGYNSPLHF	TGTGCCAGCAGTTACTCGGTGGGGCGGGGATATAATTCACCCCTCCACTTT
TRBJ2-7	TRBD1	-	14	TRBV30	CAWSVMGQGYEQYF	TGTGCCTGGAGTGTAATGGGACAGGGCTACGAGCAGTACTTC
TRBJ2-7	TRBD2	few	15	TRBV7-3	CASSLGGGFSYEQYF	TGTGCCAGCAGCTTAGGGGGGGGATTCTCCTACGAGCAGTACTTC
TRBJ1-2	TRBD1	many	15	TRBV9	CASSVGTGNNYGYTF	TGTGCCAGCAGCGTGGGGACAGGAAATAACTATGGCTACACCTTC
TRBJ2-1	TRBD2	many	17	TRBV4-3	CASSQALTSGRVDEQFF	TGCGCCAGCAGCCAAGCCCTGACTAGCGGGAGGGTCGATGAGCAGTTCTTC
TRBJ2-7	-	many	14	TRBV28	CASSSRTDPYEQYF	TGTGCCAGCAGTTCACGGACGGACCCCTACGAGCAGTACTTC
TRBJ2-6	-	many	13	TRBV29-1	CSVGRSGANVLTF	TGCAGCGTTGGACGCTCTGGGGCCAACGTCCTGACTTTC
TRBJ1-1	-	few	17	TRBV2	CASRKTLMDRLNTEAFF	TGTGCCAGCAGGAAGACATTGATGGACAGACTGAACACTGAAGCTTTCTTT